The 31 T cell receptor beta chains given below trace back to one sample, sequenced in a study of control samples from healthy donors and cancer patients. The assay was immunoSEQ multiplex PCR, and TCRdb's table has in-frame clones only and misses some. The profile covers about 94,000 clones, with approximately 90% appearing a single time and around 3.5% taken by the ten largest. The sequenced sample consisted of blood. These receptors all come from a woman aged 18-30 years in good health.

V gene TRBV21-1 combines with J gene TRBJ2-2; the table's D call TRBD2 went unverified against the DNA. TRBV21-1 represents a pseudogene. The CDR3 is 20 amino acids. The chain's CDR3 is CASSKGRRTSGGEVAGELFF. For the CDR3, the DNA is TGTGCCAGCAGCAAAGGTCGCCGGACTAGCGGGGGGGAGGTGGCCGGGGAGCTGTTTTTT.

CDR3 DNA sequence: TGTGCCAGCAGTTCCATAGACAGAACTAATGAAAAACTGTTTTTT. Its translation is CASSSIDRTNEKLFF. The J gene is TRBJ1-4, the V gene TRBV28; D is possibly TRBD1 (5 bases). CDR3 size: 15 residues. V lost 4 bases and J lost 1, with 10 bases in between. Germline lookup yields CDR1 MDHEN and CDR2 SYDVKM.

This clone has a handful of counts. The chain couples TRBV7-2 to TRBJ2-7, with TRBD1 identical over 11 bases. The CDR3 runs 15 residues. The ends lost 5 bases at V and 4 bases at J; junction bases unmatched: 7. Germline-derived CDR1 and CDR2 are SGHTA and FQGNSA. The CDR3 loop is CASSIGQGAWYEQYF. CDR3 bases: TGTGCCAGCAGCATCGGACAGGGGGCATGGTACGAGCAGTACTTC.

The CDR3 DNA reads TGTGCCAGCAGCCCACGACCAGGGTTATCCTACGAGCAGTACTTC. Residues: CASSPRPGLSYEQYF. This chain links TRBV11-2 with TRBJ2-7; weak D call: TRBD1 (5 bases). V dropped 5 bases and J dropped 1 base, with 15 bases sitting between them. The CDR3 has 15 amino acids. The V gene's germline CDR1 is SGHAT and CDR2 FQNNGV.

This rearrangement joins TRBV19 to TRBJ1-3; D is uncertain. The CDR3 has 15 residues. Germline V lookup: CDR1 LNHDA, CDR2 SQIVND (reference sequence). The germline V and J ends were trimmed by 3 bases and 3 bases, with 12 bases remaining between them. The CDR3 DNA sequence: TGTGCCAGTAGTATTGAATTATGTGGTGGAAACACCATATATTTT. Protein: CASSIELCGGNTIYF.

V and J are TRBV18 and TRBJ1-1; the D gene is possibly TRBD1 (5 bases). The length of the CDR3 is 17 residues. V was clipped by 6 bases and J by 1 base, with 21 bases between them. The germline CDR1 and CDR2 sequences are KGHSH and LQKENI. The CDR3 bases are TGTGCCAGCTCGACAGACCAAATTGGGACGGCGAACACTGAAGCTTTCTTT. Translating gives CASSTDQIGTANTEAFF.

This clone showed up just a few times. In DNA, the CDR3 is TGTGCCAGCAGCTTAGTTGGGAATTCACCCCTCCACTTT. As protein: CASSLVGNSPLHF. The chain recombines TRBV7-9 with TRBJ1-6; D gene ambiguous. The CDR3 sequence is 13 residues long. The germline V and J ends were trimmed by 1 base and 7 bases, with 5 bases remaining between them. Per the germline V gene, CDR1 is SEHNR and CDR2 is FQNEAQ (reference sequence). Full variable domain (remainder filled in from reference TRBV7-9 and TRBJ1-6): DTGVSQNPRHKITKRGQNVTFRCDPISEHNRLYWYRQTLGQGPEFLTYFQNEAQLEKSRLLSDRFSAERPKGSFSTLEIQRTEQGDSAMYLCASSLVGNSPLHFGNGTRLTVT.

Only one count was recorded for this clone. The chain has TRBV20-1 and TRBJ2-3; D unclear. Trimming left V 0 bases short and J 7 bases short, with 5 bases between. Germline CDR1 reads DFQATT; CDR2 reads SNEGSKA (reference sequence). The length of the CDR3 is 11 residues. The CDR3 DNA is TGCAGTGCTAGAGATCGAAATACGCAGTATTTT. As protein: CSARDRNTQYF.

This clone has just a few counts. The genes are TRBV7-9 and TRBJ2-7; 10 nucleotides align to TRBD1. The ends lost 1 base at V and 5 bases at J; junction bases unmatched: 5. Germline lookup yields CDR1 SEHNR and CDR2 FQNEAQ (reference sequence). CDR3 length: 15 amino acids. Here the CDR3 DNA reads TGTGCCAGCAGCTTAGGGGGACAGGGGTCCCACGAGCAGTACTTC. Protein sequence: CASSLGGQGSHEQYF.

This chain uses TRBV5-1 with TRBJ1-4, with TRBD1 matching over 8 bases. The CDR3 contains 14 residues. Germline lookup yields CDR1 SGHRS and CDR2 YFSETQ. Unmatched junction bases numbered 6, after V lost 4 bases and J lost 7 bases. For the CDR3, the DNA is TGCGCCAGCAGCCTAGGACAGGGTGGTGAAAAACTGTTTTTT. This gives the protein CASSLGQGGEKLFF. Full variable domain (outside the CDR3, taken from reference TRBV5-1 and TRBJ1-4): KAGVTQTPRYLIKTRGQQVTLSCSPISGHRSVSWYQQTPGQGLQFLFEYFSETQRNKGNFPGRFSGRQFSNSRSEMNVSTLELGDSALYLCASSLGQGGEKLFFGSGTQLSVL.

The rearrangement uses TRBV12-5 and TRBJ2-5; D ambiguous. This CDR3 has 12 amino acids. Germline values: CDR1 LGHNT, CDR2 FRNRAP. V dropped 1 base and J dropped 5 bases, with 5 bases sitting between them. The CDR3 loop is CASGLDPETQYF. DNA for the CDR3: TGTGCTAGTGGTTTGGACCCGGAGACCCAGTACTTC.

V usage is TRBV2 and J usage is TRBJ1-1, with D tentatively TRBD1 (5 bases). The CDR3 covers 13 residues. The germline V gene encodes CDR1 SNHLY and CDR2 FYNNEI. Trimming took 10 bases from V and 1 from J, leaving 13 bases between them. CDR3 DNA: TGTGCCACCCTAATTACAGGGAACACTGAAGCTTTCTTT. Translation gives CATLITGNTEAFF.

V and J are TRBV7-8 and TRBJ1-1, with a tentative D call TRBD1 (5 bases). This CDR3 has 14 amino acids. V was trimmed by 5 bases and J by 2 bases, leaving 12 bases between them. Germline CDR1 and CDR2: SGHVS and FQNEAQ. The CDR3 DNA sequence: TGTGCCAGCAGCGCCAATCAGGGAAACACTGAAGCTTTCTTT. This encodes CASSANQGNTEAFF. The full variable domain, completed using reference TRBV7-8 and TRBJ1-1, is GAGVSQSPRYKVAKRGQDVALRCDPISGHVSLFWYQQALGQGPEFLTYFQNEAQLDKSGLPSDRFFAERPEGSVSTLKIQRTQQEDSAVYLCASSANQGNTEAFFGQGTRLTVV.

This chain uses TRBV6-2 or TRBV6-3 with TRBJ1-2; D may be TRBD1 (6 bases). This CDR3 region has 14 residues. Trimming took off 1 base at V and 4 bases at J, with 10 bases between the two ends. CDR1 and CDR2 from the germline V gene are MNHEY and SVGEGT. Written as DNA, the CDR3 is TGTGCCAGCAGTTACTTAGGACAGACCTATGGCTACACCTTC. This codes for CASSYLGQTYGYTF.

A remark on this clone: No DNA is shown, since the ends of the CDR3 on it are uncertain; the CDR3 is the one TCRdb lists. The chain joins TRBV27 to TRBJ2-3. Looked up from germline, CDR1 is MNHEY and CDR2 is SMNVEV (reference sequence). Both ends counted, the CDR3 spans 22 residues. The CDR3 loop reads CASPNLLCTSVPAVPSTDTQYF.

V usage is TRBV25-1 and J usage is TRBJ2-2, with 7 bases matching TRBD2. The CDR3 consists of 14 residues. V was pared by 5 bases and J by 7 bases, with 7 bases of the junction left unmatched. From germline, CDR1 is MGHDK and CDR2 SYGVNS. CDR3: CASSPAGRGGELFF. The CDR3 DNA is TGTGCCAGCAGTCCAGCGGGGAGGGGCGGGGAGCTGTTTTTT.

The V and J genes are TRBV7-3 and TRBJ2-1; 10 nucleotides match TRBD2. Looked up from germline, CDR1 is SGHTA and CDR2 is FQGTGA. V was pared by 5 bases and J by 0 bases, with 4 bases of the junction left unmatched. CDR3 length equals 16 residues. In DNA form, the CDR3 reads TGTGCCAGCAGCCGTAGCGGGGGGAGCTCCTACAATGAGCAGTTCTTC. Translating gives CASSRSGGSSYNEQFF.

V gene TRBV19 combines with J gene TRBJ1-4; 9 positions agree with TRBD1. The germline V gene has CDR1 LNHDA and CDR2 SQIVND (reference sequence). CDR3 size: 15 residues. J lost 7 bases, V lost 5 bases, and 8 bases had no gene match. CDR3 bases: TGTGCCAGTAGTCTATCCGGGACAGGGAGTGAAAAACTGTTTTTT. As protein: CASSLSGTGSEKLFF. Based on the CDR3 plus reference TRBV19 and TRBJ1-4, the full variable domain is DGGITQSPKYLFRKEGQNVTLSCEQNLNHDAMYWYRQDPGQGLRLIYYSQIVNDFQKGDIAEGYSVSREKKESFPLTVTSAQKNPTAFYLCASSLSGTGSEKLFFGSGTQLSVL.

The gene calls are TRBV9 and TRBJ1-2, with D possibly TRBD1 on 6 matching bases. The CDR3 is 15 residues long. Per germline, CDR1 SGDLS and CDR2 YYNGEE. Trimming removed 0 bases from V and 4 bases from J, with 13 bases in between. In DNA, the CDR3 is TGTGCCAGCAGCGTAGATTCGGGGGCTATCTATGGCTACACCTTC. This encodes CASSVDSGAIYGYTF.

DNA of the CDR3: TGTGCCAGCAGTTTCTCTCAACAGGGGTGGTTGCCCCAGCATTTT. Its protein product is CASSFSQQGWLPQHF. The chain carries TRBV27 and TRBJ1-5, with 7 bases matching TRBD1. This CDR3 contains 15 residues. Germline V gene sequence: CDR1 MNHEY, CDR2 SMNVEV (reference sequence). V lost 3 bases to trimming and J lost 9 bases; unmatched junction nucleotides: 11.

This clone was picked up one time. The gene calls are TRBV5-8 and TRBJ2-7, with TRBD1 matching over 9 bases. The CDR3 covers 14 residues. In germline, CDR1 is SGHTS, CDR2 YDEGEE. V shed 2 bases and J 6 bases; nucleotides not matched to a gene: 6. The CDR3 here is CASSFGTGTSEQYF. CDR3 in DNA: TGTGCCAGCAGCTTCGGGACAGGGACCAGCGAGCAGTACTTC. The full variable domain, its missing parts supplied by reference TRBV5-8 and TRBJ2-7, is EAGVTQSPTHLIKTRGQQATLRCSPISGHTSVYWYQQALGLGLQFLLWYDEGEERNRGNFPPRFSGRQFPNYSSELNVNALELEDSALYLCASSFGTGTSEQYFGPGTRLTVT.

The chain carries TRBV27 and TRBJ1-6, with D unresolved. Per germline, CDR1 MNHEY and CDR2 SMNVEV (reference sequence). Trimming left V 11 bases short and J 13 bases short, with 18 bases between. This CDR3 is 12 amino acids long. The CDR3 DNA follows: TGTGCCTGTGGGAGCGGAAGGAATCCCCTCCACTTT. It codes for CACGSGRNPLHF.

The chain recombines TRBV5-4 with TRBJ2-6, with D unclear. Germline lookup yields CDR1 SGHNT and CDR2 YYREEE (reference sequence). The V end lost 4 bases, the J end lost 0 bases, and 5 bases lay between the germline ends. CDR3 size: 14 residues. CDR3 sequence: CASSVSSGANVLTF. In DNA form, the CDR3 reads TGTGCCAGCAGCGTTAGCTCTGGGGCCAACGTCCTGACTTTC.

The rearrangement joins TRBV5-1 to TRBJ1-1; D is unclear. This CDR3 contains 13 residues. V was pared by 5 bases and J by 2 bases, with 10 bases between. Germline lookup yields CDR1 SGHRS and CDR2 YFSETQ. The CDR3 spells CASRVGLNTEAFF. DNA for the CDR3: TGCGCCAGCAGGGTTGGGCTTAACACTGAAGCTTTCTTT.

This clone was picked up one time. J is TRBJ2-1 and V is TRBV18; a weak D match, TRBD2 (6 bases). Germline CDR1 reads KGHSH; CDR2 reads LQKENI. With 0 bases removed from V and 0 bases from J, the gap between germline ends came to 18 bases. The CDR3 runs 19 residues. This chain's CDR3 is CASSPPFSMEGSSYNEQFF. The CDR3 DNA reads TGTGCCAGCTCACCACCTTTCTCCATGGAGGGTAGCTCCTACAATGAGCAGTTCTTC. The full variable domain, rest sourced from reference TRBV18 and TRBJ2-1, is NAGVMQNPRHLVRRRGQEARLRCSPMKGHSHVYWYRQLPEEGLKFMVYLQKENIIDESGMPKERFSAEFPKEGPSILRIQQVVRGDSAAYFCASSPPFSMEGSSYNEQFFGPGTRLTVL.

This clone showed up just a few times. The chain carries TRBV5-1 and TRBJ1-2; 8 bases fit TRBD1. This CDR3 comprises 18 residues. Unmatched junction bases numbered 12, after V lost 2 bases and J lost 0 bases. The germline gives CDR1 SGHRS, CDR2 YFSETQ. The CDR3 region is CASSLDARGRPPNYGYTF. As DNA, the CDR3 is TGCGCCAGCAGCTTAGACGCCAGGGGGCGACCGCCTAACTATGGCTACACCTTC.

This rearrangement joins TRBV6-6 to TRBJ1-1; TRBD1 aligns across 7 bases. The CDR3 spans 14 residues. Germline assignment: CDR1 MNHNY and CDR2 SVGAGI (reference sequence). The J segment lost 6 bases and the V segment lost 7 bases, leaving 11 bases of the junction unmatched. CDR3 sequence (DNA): TGTGCCAGCAATCGCGCCAGGGGGGACGCTGAAGCTTTCTTT. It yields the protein CASNRARGDAEAFF.

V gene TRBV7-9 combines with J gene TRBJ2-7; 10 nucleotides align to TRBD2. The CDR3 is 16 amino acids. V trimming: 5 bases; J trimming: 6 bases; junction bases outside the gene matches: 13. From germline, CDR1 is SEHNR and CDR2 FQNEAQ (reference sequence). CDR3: CASSGNLPGTSAEQYF. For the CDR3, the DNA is TGTGCCAGCAGCGGAAATCTACCCGGGACTAGCGCCGAGCAGTACTTC.

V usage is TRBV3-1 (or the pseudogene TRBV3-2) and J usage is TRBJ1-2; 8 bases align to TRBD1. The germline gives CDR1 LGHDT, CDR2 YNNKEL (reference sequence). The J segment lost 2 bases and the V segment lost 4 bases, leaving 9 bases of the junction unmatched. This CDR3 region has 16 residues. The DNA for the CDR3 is TGTGCCAGCAGCCCAGGGCCCGGGACAGGAAACTATGGCTACACCTTC. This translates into CASSPGPGTGNYGYTF.

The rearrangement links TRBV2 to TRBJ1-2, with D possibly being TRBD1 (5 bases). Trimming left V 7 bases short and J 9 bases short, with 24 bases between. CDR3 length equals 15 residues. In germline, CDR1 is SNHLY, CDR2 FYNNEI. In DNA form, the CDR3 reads TGTGCCAGCAAAGTGAGAGTTGGGGGTGGGGAAAGCTACACCTTC. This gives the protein CASKVRVGGGESYTF.

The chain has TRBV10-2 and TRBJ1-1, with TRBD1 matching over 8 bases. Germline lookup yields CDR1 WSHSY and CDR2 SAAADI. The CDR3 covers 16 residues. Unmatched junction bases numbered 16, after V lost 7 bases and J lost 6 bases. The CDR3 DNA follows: TGCGCCAGCAAAGTGGCGCCGACTGGACAGGGCGCTGAAGCTTTCTTT. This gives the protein CASKVAPTGQGAEAFF.